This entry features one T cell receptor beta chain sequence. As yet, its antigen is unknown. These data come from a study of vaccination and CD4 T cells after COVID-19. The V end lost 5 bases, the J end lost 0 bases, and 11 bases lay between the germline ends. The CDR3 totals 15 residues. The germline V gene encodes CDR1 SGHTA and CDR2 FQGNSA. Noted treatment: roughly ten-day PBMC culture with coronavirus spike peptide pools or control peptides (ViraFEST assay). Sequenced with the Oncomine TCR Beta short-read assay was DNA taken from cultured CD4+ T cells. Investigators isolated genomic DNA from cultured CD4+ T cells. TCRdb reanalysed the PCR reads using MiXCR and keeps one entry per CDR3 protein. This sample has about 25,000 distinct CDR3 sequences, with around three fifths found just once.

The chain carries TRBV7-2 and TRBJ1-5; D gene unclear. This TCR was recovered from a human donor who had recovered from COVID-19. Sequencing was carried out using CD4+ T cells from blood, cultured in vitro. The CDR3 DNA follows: TGTGCCAGCAGCCCCCGGACCCATAGCAATCAGCCCCAGCATTTT. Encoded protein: CASSPRTHSNQPQHF.